This T cell receptor beta chain originates from a study of cytomegalovirus exposure and HLA in healthy donors. In the PCR, 60 Vbeta and 13 Jbeta primers were used. The table came from immunoSEQ multiplex PCR; TCRdb's copy has only in-frame clones and leaves some out. Among 150,000 to 200,000 clones listed, about three quarters were seen once. As regards this clone: Its specificity is unknown.

General observations from the study: The study flagged about 160 TCR beta chains as cytomegalovirus-associated. Because they were indistinguishable, some V segments, including TRBV6-2 and TRBV6-3, were excluded.

V was cut by 2 bases and J by 3 bases, with 11 bases left in between. This CDR3 spans 14 amino acids. Germline CDR1 SGHRS, CDR2 YFSETQ. The TCR comes from a woman aged 40 to 50 in good health and CMV-seronegative. This chain uses TRBV5-1 with TRBJ2-5; tentatively, D is TRBD2 (5 bases). Material: PBMCs. The CDR3 region is CASSFGEYEETQYF. The CDR3 nucleotides read TGCGCCAGCAGCTTCGGGGAGTATGAAGAGACCCAGTACTTC.